The next 21 T cell receptor beta chains were all read from a single sample in a study of T cells in tuberculosis. Time point of the sample: new active TB diagnosis, blood taken before or within 7 days of starting treatment. Data came from immunoSEQ multiplex PCR; TCRdb stores just in-frame clones and leaves some out. There are tens of thousands of clones in the sample; roughly 94% occur only once, and about 4.1% lies in the top ten. Material: PBMCs, obtained at tuberculosis diagnosis. The receptors were gathered from an adult with tuberculosis.

This clone was observed a single time. CDR3 amino acids: CASSISRDNEQFF. CDR3 DNA: TGTGCCAGTAGTATCTCCAGGGACAATGAGCAGTTCTTC. The rearrangement links TRBV19 to TRBJ2-1, with TRBD1 as a possible D gene (5 bases). The germline gives CDR1 LNHDA, CDR2 SQIVND (reference sequence). The CDR3 is made up of 13 amino acids. Trimming took off 3 bases at V and 5 bases at J, with 8 bases between the two ends. Full variable domain (rest looked up from reference TRBV19 and TRBJ2-1): DGGITQSPKYLFRKEGQNVTLSCEQNLNHDAMYWYRQDPGQGLRLIYYSQIVNDFQKGDIAEGYSVSREKKESFPLTVTSAQKNPTAFYLCASSISRDNEQFFGPGTRLTVL.

The chain carries TRBV30 and TRBJ1-1, with D unclear. The germline V gene has CDR1 GTSNPN and CDR2 SVGIG (reference sequence). V lost 2 bases and J 4 bases, leaving 8 bases between the germline ends. This CDR3 is 12 amino acids long. CDR3 loop: CAWSWSGTEAFF. The CDR3 bases are TGTGCCTGGAGTTGGTCAGGCACTGAAGCTTTCTTT.

This sequence joins TRBV7-8 and TRBJ2-4, with 9 bases aligning to TRBD1. This CDR3 has 18 residues. Trimming at V came to 5 bases and at J to 0 bases, leaving 11 bases not matched to a gene. The V gene's germline CDR1 is SGHVS and CDR2 FQNEAQ. The CDR3 nucleotides read TGTGCCAGCAGCCTCACCGGGACAGGGATTCTAGCCAAAAACATTCAGTACTTC. Residues: CASSLTGTGILAKNIQYF.

The rearrangement joins TRBV5-1 to TRBJ1-4; 10 bases agree with TRBD1. The CDR3 consists of 16 residues. The V gene end was trimmed by 1 base and the J gene end by 4 bases; junction bases not matched to a gene: 4. Germline CDR1 and CDR2: SGHRS and YFSETQ. Written as DNA, the CDR3 is TGCGCCAGCAGCTTGTCAGGGACAGGGGTTAATGAAAAACTGTTTTTT. Residues: CASSLSGTGVNEKLFF. Full variable domain (rest looked up from reference TRBV5-1 and TRBJ1-4): KAGVTQTPRYLIKTRGQQVTLSCSPISGHRSVSWYQQTPGQGLQFLFEYFSETQRNKGNFPGRFSGRQFSNSRSEMNVSTLELGDSALYLCASSLSGTGVNEKLFFGSGTQLSVL.

This clone was seen only once. This chain connects TRBV11-3 to TRBJ2-3, with D possibly being TRBD2 (6 bases). This CDR3 has 17 residues. V lost 1 base and J 2 bases, leaving 16 bases between the germline ends. Germline assignment: CDR1 SGHNT and CDR2 YENEEA. The CDR3: CASSLGLASATTDTQYF. Here the CDR3 DNA reads TGTGCCAGCAGCTTAGGGTTGGCTAGCGCAACCACAGATACGCAGTATTTT.

The chain carries TRBV10-3 and TRBJ2-3; no clear D. The CDR3 is made up of 14 amino acids. Trimming stripped 5 bases from V and 2 bases from J, with 11 bases between. CDR1 is ENHRY and CDR2 is SYGVKD in the germline V gene. DNA for the CDR3: TGTGCCATCAGTCCCTTTCAGGACACAGATACGCAGTATTTT. It codes for CAISPFQDTDTQYF.

The J gene is TRBJ1-1, the V gene TRBV30, with D possibly being TRBD1 (6 bases). Germline assignment: CDR1 GTSNPN and CDR2 SVGIG (reference sequence). The CDR3 extends over 12 amino acids. Trimming took off 2 bases at V and 6 bases at J, with 10 bases between the two ends. This chain's CDR3 is CAWSQGLAEAFF. CDR3 DNA: TGTGCCTGGAGTCAGGGGTTGGCTGAAGCTTTCTTT.

The V call is TRBV29-1, the J call TRBJ1-1; no clear D. The V and J ends lost 0 bases and 0 bases respectively, with 14 bases between them. The CDR3 consists of 16 residues. Germline CDR1 and CDR2: SQVTM and ANQGSEA. The CDR3 region has the DNA TGCAGCGTTGAAGAGCAGAGAGGATGGATGAACACTGAAGCTTTCTTT. Translating it yields CSVEEQRGWMNTEAFF.

The chain carries TRBV6-5 and TRBJ2-2; 8 nucleotides match TRBD1. Trimming removed 5 bases from V and 6 bases from J; junction bases left unmatched: 5. Germline V gene lookup returns CDR1 MNHEY and CDR2 SVGAGI. The CDR3 loop spans 14 amino acids. The CDR3 is CASSIKQGAGELFF. CDR3 nucleotide sequence: TGTGCCAGCAGTATTAAACAGGGGGCCGGGGAGCTGTTTTTT.

This CDR3 reads CASSRTSREDTQYF. CDR3 DNA sequence: TGCGCCAGCAGTAGGACTAGCAGAGAAGATACGCAGTATTTT. The V call is TRBV10-1, the J call TRBJ2-3; TRBD2 agrees at 8 bases. The germline gives CDR1 WNHNN, CDR2 SYGVQD (reference sequence). The junction had 6 bases not matched to a gene; V was cut back by 5 bases and J by 5 bases. The CDR3 length is 14 residues.

This rearrangement joins TRBV11-2 to TRBJ2-5; 11 positions agree with TRBD2. CDR1 is SGHAT and CDR2 is FQNNGV in the germline V gene. V trimming: 3 bases; J trimming: 5 bases; junction bases outside the gene matches: 8. The CDR3 covers 16 residues. CDR3 region: CASSFPLAGGGETQYF. The CDR3 DNA is TGTGCCAGCAGCTTCCCGCTAGCGGGGGGCGGGGAGACCCAGTACTTC.

This chain connects TRBV2 to TRBJ2-5, with D unresolved. Germline values: CDR1 SNHLY, CDR2 FYNNEI. V lost 0 bases and J lost 4, with 3 bases in between. CDR3 size: 12 residues. As DNA, the CDR3 is TGTGCCAGCAGTGAAGCCGGAGAGACCCAGTACTTC. This codes for CASSEAGETQYF.

The DNA for the CDR3 is TGCGCCAGCAGCCCAGAAAGCTTAACCCTGGCTACAGGAAAACTGTTTTTT. Its protein is CASSPESLTLATGKLFF. This sequence joins TRBV5-1 and TRBJ1-4; maybe TRBD1 (5 bases). CDR1 SGHRS and CDR2 YFSETQ come from the germline V gene. V lost 4 bases and J lost 10, with 26 bases in between. The CDR3 contains 17 residues.

This chain links TRBV4-3 with TRBJ1-2; a weak D match, TRBD1 (6 bases). V was pared by 0 bases and J by 8 bases, with 16 bases between. Germline V gene sequence: CDR1 LGHNA, CDR2 YSLEER. The CDR3 is made up of 15 amino acids. The CDR3 here is CASSQDQGRSTGYTF. In DNA form, the CDR3 reads TGCGCCAGCAGCCAAGATCAGGGGCGCAGTACGGGCTACACCTTC.

The chain carries TRBV25-1 and TRBJ1-2; D is possibly TRBD1 (5 bases). Trimming shortened V by 1 base and J by 7 bases, and 19 bases separated the two germline ends. Germline V gene sequence: CDR1 MGHDK, CDR2 SYGVNS. The CDR3 is 16 residues long. For the CDR3, the DNA is TGTGCCAGCAGTGAATCTAGGGGCACCAGAACGGGTGGCTACACCTTC. Its translation: CASSESRGTRTGGYTF.

This chain's CDR3 is CASTRTGDSNQPQHF. The CDR3 bases are TGTGCCAGCACGCGAACAGGGGATAGCAATCAGCCCCAGCATTTT. V and J are TRBV18 and TRBJ1-5; TRBD1 matches 7 bases. Germline V CDR1 and CDR2: KGHSH, LQKENI. Trimming cost V 8 bases and J 0 bases; bases outside gene matches: 7. The CDR3 contains 15 residues.

V is TRBV11-2 and J is TRBJ1-1, with 8 bases fitting TRBD1. J lost 7 bases, V lost 4 bases, and 11 bases had no gene match. The CDR3 covers 15 residues. CDR1 is SGHAT and CDR2 is FQNNGV in the germline V gene. CDR3: CASSSDLTGANEAFF. DNA of the CDR3: TGTGCCAGCAGCTCAGACCTGACAGGGGCAAATGAAGCTTTCTTT.

This chain connects TRBV2 to TRBJ1-4; 7 nucleotides match TRBD1. CDR3 size: 14 residues. V lost 10 bases to trimming and J lost 0 bases; unmatched junction nucleotides: 5. Germline V gene data show CDR1 as SNHLY and CDR2 as FYNNEI. CDR3 residues: CATKGQSTNEKLFF. The DNA of the CDR3 is TGTGCCACAAAGGGACAGTCAACTAATGAAAAACTGTTTTTT.

This chain links TRBV27 with TRBJ1-2; 7 nucleotides align to TRBD1. This CDR3 has 13 residues. V was pared by 8 bases and J by 7 bases, with 10 bases of the junction left unmatched. Germline V gene sequence: CDR1 MNHEY, CDR2 SMNVEV (reference sequence). CDR3 in amino acids: CASRDRGGGGYTF. CDR3 DNA sequence: TGTGCCAGCCGGGACAGAGGAGGAGGTGGCTACACCTTC.

The J gene is TRBJ2-7, the V gene TRBV5-8; possible D gene TRBD1, 5 bases. V was clipped by 6 bases and J by 1 base, with 14 bases between them. The CDR3 extends over 14 amino acids. Per germline, CDR1 SGHTS and CDR2 YDEGEE. The CDR3, as DNA: TGTGCCAGCACCCGACCAGGGAATTCCTACGAGCAGTACTTC. Translating gives CASTRPGNSYEQYF.

J is TRBJ2-2 and V is TRBV11-2, with D maybe TRBD1 (7 bases). CDR1 and CDR2 from the germline V gene are SGHAT and FQNNGV. The CDR3 covers 15 residues. V gave up 2 bases and J gave up 7 bases, with 14 bases separating them. CDR3 sequence (DNA): TGTGCCAGCAGCTTATTCAGGGGGGCCGGCGGGGAGCTGTTTTTT. As protein: CASSLFRGAGGELFF.